In its sample, the clone carrying this TCR beta chain was seen many times. The record originates from a study of T cells in Graves' hyperthyroidism and ophthalmopathy. Fresh peripheral blood, roughly 10 ml, was the source of the PBMCs. The CDR3 regions of TCR beta were amplified from RNA transcripts. The TCR CDR3 first-round RT-PCR relied on the HTBI primer set. TCRdb re-called the multiplex PCR reads through MiXCR, storing one row per CDR3 protein. The profile shows 400,000 or so distinct CDR3 sequences, roughly 15% of them singletons. This clonotype originated in a woman aged 55-69 years with Graves' ophthalmopathy. Source material: blood.

The CDR3 nucleotides are TGCAGCGTGATGACTAGCGGGAGGGCGGAGACCCAGTACTTC. Translation: CSVMTSGRAETQYF. This chain uses TRBV29-1 with TRBJ2-5; 14 nucleotides agree with TRBD2. V lost 6 bases and J lost 5; bases outside the gene matches: 5. Germline V gene sequence: CDR1 SQVTM, CDR2 ANQGSEA. The CDR3 length is 14 residues.